This TCR beta chain was sequenced during a study of control samples from healthy donors and cancer patients. Sequenced by immunoSEQ multiplex PCR; TCRdb stores in-frame clones only, minus some. The table has about 90,000 clones, 90% seen once. CDR1 and CDR2 (germline): KGHSH, LQKENI. The CDR3 sequence is 16 residues long. V dropped 2 bases and J dropped 1; count of bases not matched to a gene: 4. This clonotype was obtained from a woman between 18 and 30 years old in good health. The sequenced material came from blood. The gene calls are TRBV18 and TRBJ2-1; 8 bases match TRBD2. The CDR3 DNA is TGTGCCAGCTCACCAATGGCGGGGGGATCCTACAATGAGCAGTTCTTC. It is translated as CASSPMAGGSYNEQFF.